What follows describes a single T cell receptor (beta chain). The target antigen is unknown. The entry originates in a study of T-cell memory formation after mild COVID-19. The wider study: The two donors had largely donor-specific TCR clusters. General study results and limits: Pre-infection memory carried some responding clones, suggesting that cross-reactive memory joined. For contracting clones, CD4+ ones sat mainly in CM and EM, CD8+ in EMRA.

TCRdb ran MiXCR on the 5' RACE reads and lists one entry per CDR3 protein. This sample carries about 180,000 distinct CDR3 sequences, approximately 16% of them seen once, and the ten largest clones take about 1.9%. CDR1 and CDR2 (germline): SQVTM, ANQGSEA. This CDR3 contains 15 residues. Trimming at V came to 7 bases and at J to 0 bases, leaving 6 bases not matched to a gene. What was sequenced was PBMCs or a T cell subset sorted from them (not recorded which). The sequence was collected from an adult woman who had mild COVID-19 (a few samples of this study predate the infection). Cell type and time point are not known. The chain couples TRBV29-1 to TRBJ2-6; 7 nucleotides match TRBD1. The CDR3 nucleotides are TGCAGCGCCGGGACAGCTGGCTCTGGGGCCAACGTCCTGACTTTC. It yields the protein CSAGTAGSGANVLTF.